This T cell receptor beta chain is drawn from a study of CD8+CD57+ T cells in acquired aplastic anemia. Study-level information: The DNA of sorted CD4+ and CD8+ cells averaged around 3.2 ug. Healthy donor CD4+ samples were sequenced to a depth that averaged roughly 10 million reads. General observations from the study: Controls and patients did not differ significantly in CD8+ Simpson's diversity. Patients and controls shared 25 to 35 CD8+ CDR3 sequences, highly expressed in patients.

Genomic DNA served as template for TCR beta VDJ and CDR3 profiling. Each CDR3 protein gets one entry after TCRdb re-called the reads with MiXCR. The table lists a few hundred thousand distinct CDR3 sequences, 55% to 70% of them singletons, with 3% to 4.5% in the top ten. The germline gives CDR1 SGHVT, CDR2 SQSDAQ. V was clipped by 6 bases and J by 13 bases, with 30 bases between them. The CDR3 has 17 amino acids. To note about this clonotype: Antigen: not known.

The sequenced sample consisted of sorted CD4+, CD8+, or CD8+CD57+ T cells (not recorded which) from PBMCs. The V call is TRBV7-4, the J call TRBJ1-4; D uncertain. The receptor comes from a human donor in good health, serving as a control. The CDR3 DNA reads TGTGCCAGCAGTTACCGTGGAGGGAGCATGAACACTGAAGCACTGTTTTTT. It codes for CASSYRGGSMNTEALFF.